The next 24 T cell receptor beta chains were all read from a single sample in a study of regulatory T cells in long-lasting Graves disease. Specified time point: newly diagnosed GD, antithyroid drugs for less than 3 months. After RNA was extracted from PBMCs, the TCR library was made from it. Libraries of TCR beta came from iRepertoire HTBI primers plus Arm-PCR of CDR3 regions. Via MiXCR, TCRdb re-called the multiplex PCR reads, giving one row per CDR3 protein. This table has over 350,000 distinct CDR3 sequences, 14% to 15% appearing once. These sequences were also reported in another study, on T cells in Graves' hyperthyroidism and ophthalmopathy.

Sequencing was performed on peripheral blood mononuclear cells (PBMCs), taken at new diagnosis, from a patient treated with antithyroid drugs. The source is a woman in her thirties or forties with Graves disease.

This clonotype was seen at least ten times. This chain connects TRBV3-1 to TRBJ2-7; tentatively, D is TRBD1 (6 bases). The CDR3 contains 15 residues. V was cut by 3 bases and J by 0 bases, with 12 bases left in between. Germline V lookup: CDR1 LGHDT, CDR2 YNNKEL (reference sequence). CDR3 coding DNA: TGTGCCAGCAGCCATAGAGGGGGAGACTCCTACGAGCAGTACTTC. As protein: CASSHRGGDSYEQYF.

This clonotype was observed at least ten times. The chain links TRBV27 to TRBJ2-1, with a tentative D call TRBD1 (7 bases). CDR1 MNHEY and CDR2 SMNVEV come from the germline V gene (reference sequence). The CDR3 contains 17 residues. Trimming left V 2 bases short and J 8 bases short, with 22 bases between. The CDR3 sequence: CASSLGSAGGDSDEQFF. The CDR3, as DNA: TGTGCCAGCAGTTTAGGTTCAGCCGGAGGGGACAGCGATGAGCAGTTCTTC.

This clonotype was seen ten or more times. This chain links TRBV12-3 or TRBV12-4 with TRBJ2-1; D not resolved. This CDR3 comprises 13 residues. Trimming took 5 bases from V and 5 from J, leaving 10 bases between them. The CDR3 here is CASSVARNNEQFF. The CDR3 bases are TGTGCCAGCAGTGTGGCCCGCAACAATGAGCAGTTCTTC.

Concerning this clonotype: With a much larger clone just one base away, this may be a read error. The V and J genes are TRBV6-2 or TRBV6-3 and TRBJ2-5, with D tentatively TRBD2 (5 bases). Trimming left V 5 bases short and J 9 bases short, with 13 bases between. The V gene's germline CDR1 is MNHEY and CDR2 SVGEGT. CDR3 length: 12 residues. CDR3 bases: TGTGCCAGCAGTGAATCGAGGGAGTCCCAGTACTTC. Protein: CASSESRESQYF.

The J gene is TRBJ2-2, the V gene TRBV7-9, with 9 bases fitting TRBD2. This CDR3 comprises 17 residues. Germline V gives CDR1 SEHNR, CDR2 FQNEAQ (reference sequence). Germline trimming cut 5 bases from V and 1 base from J; bases unmatched to any gene: 8. Here the CDR3 DNA reads TGTGCCAGCAGCCCAAATAGCGGGAGCGGGAACACCGGGGAGCTGTTTTTT. Amino acids: CASSPNSGSGNTGELFF.

In its sample, this clonotype was seen many times. V and J are TRBV10-3 and TRBJ1-4; D uncertain. CDR3 length: 13 amino acids. V gave up 2 bases and J gave up 8 bases, with 9 bases separating them. From germline, CDR1 is ENHRY and CDR2 SYGVKD. CDR3 in amino acids: CAISEGREEKLFF. The CDR3 DNA reads TGTGCCATCAGTGAGGGGCGTGAAGAAAAACTGTTTTTT.

The chain employs TRBV30 and TRBJ2-1; no reliable D call. Trimming took off 1 base at V and 2 bases at J, with 12 bases between the two ends. Germline values: CDR1 GTSNPN, CDR2 SVGIG (reference sequence). The CDR3 totals 15 residues. CDR3 nucleotide sequence: TGTGCCTGGAGTGGAGACTCCGACCCCTACAATGAGCAGTTCTTC. It translates to CAWSGDSDPYNEQFF. Complete variable domain (other parts from reference TRBV30 and TRBJ2-1): SQTIHQWPATLVQPVGSPLSLECTVEGTSNPNLYWYRQAAGRGLQLLFYSVGIGQISSEVPQNLSASRPQDRQFILSSKKLLLSDSGFYLCAWSGDSDPYNEQFFGPGTRLTVL.

About this clonotype: A read error may be the cause here, since a much bigger clone is one base away. The CDR3 is CASTAGVSEAFF. The CDR3, as DNA: TGTGCCAGTACGGCGGGAGTAAGCGAAGCTTTCTTT. V and J are TRBV19 and TRBJ1-1; unclear D gene. V was shortened by 7 bases and J by 8 bases, with 14 bases between the two germline ends. The CDR3 loop spans 12 amino acids. Germline V CDR1 and CDR2: LNHDA, SQIVND (reference sequence). Filled out from reference TRBV19 and TRBJ1-1, the complete variable domain reads DGGITQSPKYLFRKEGQNVTLSCEQNLNHDAMYWYRQDPGQGLRLIYYSQIVNDFQKGDIAEGYSVSREKKESFPLTVTSAQKNPTAFYLCASTAGVSEAFFGQGTRLTVV.

This clonotype was seen ten or more times. The genes are TRBV6-1 and TRBJ2-2; TRBD1 is a possible D gene (5 bases). The V end was cut by 7 bases, the J end by 0 bases, with 9 bases between. The CDR3 consists of 14 residues. Germline CDR1 reads MNHNS; CDR2 reads SASEGT. The CDR3: CASIGRANTGELFF. CDR3 in DNA: TGTGCCAGCATCGGCAGGGCGAACACCGGGGAGCTGTTTTTT.

This clonotype was seen at least ten times. The J gene is TRBJ2-1, the V gene TRBV20-1; TRBD2 matches 7 bases. V lost 4 bases and J lost 3; bases outside the gene matches: 6. The V gene's germline CDR1 is DFQATT and CDR2 SNEGSKA (reference sequence). This CDR3 region has 14 residues. CDR3 coding DNA: TGCAGTGCTATGTTTCTAGCGGACTACAATGAGCAGTTCTTC. Its translation: CSAMFLADYNEQFF.

Many counts were recorded for this clonotype. The J gene is TRBJ1-2, the V gene TRBV30, with 9 bases lining up with TRBD1. Trimming at V came to 1 base and at J to 6 bases, leaving 3 bases not matched to a gene. Germline CDR1 is GTSNPN and CDR2 is SVGIG (reference sequence). The CDR3 totals 13 residues. CDR3 amino acids: CAWSAGTGNGYTF. CDR3 nucleotides: TGTGCCTGGAGTGCCGGGACAGGGAATGGCTACACCTTC.

The chain carries TRBV2 and TRBJ1-5; TRBD1 might be the D (6 bases). Germline loops: CDR1 SNHLY, CDR2 FYNNEI. Deletions cut 6 bases from V and 3 bases from J, with 12 bases between. CDR3 length equals 14 residues. The CDR3 DNA reads as TGTGCCAGCAGACCAACAGGGATCAATCAGCCCCAGCATTTT. It codes for CASRPTGINQPQHF.

This clonotype was found a few times. The genes are TRBV6-2 or TRBV6-3 and TRBJ2-6, with 7 nucleotides matching TRBD1. This CDR3 spans 16 amino acids. V shed 4 bases and J 1 base; nucleotides not matched to a gene: 4. CDR1 and CDR2 from the germline V gene are MNHEY and SVGEGT. The CDR3 loop reads CASSSTGESGANVLTF. For the CDR3, the DNA is TGTGCCAGCAGTTCCACAGGGGAATCTGGGGCCAACGTCCTGACTTTC.

This clonotype has only a few counts. The chain combines TRBV28 with TRBJ1-2; 9 bases map to TRBD1. This CDR3 has 15 amino acids. Germline assignment: CDR1 MDHEN and CDR2 SYDVKM. Germline trimming cut 5 bases from V and 7 bases from J; bases unmatched to any gene: 11. CDR3 residues: CASSGRDRDMGGYTF. CDR3 bases: TGTGCCAGCAGTGGAAGGGACAGGGATATGGGTGGCTACACCTTC.

The CDR3 spells CAISKTGDQETQYF. DNA for the CDR3: TGTGCCATCAGTAAAACAGGGGATCAAGAGACCCAGTACTTC. The rearrangement links TRBV10-3 to TRBJ2-5; 7 positions agree with TRBD1. Per the germline V gene, CDR1 is ENHRY and CDR2 is SYGVKD. This CDR3 is 14 amino acids long. V lost 5 bases, J lost 2 bases, and 5 bases stayed unmatched.

This clonotype has ten or more counts. The chain employs TRBV12-3 or TRBV12-4 and TRBJ1-5; no reliable D call. The CDR3 has 14 residues. Trimming removed 5 bases at V and 2 bases at J, with 10 bases between. The CDR3 is CASSPNLRNQPQHF. CDR3 nucleotide sequence: TGTGCCAGCAGTCCAAATTTACGCAATCAGCCCCAGCATTTT.

A note on this clonotype: This may arise from a read error, as a much more abundant clone is one base away. The chain carries TRBV11-3 and TRBJ2-1, with TRBD2 matching over 8 bases. CDR3 length: 17 amino acids. Germline lookup yields CDR1 SGHNT and CDR2 YENEEA. The CDR3 region is CAGSFPSGGAGWLEQFF. The CDR3, as DNA: TGTGCCGGCAGCTTCCCTTCGGGAGGGGCTGGTTGGCTTGAGCAGTTCTTC. Full variable domain (missing parts from reference TRBV11-3 and TRBJ2-1): EAGVVQSPRYKIIEKKQPVAFWCNPISGHNTLYWYLQNLGQGPELLIRYENEEAVDDSQLPKDRFSAERLKGVDSTLKIQPAELGDSAVYLCAGSFPSGGAGWLEQFFGPGTRLTVL.

This clonotype has a handful of counts. V usage is TRBV6-2 or TRBV6-3 and J usage is TRBJ2-1, with a possible D match to TRBD2 (6 bases). Trimming took off 6 bases at V and 5 bases at J, with 17 bases between the two ends. From germline, CDR1 is MNHEY and CDR2 SVGEGT. The CDR3 covers 15 residues. The CDR3 reads CASRRLSGGNNEQFF. Here the CDR3 DNA reads TGTGCCAGCAGGAGACTCTCTGGGGGGAACAATGAGCAGTTCTTC.

This chain joins TRBV2 and TRBJ2-7; D is uncertain. Germline CDR1 is SNHLY and CDR2 is FYNNEI. The CDR3 covers 12 residues. The ends were cut back, 4 bases at V and 11 bases at J, with 15 bases in the middle. CDR3 sequence (DNA): TGTGCCAGCAGTGTAGGGCCCGCCCAGAAGTACTTC. Its protein is CASSVGPAQKYF.

Ten or more counts support this clonotype. The chain combines TRBV19 with TRBJ1-1; 7 positions match TRBD1. J was trimmed by 1 base and V by 9 bases; bases with no gene match: 11. The CDR3 contains 15 residues. The germline V gene encodes CDR1 LNHDA and CDR2 SQIVND (reference sequence). The DNA for the CDR3 is TGTGCCAGCAAACCTACAGGGGAATGGAACACTGAAGCTTTCTTT. It translates to CASKPTGEWNTEAFF.

This clonotype has a count of ten or more. V usage is TRBV12-3 or TRBV12-4 and J usage is TRBJ2-3, with TRBD2 identical over 10 bases. This CDR3 is built from 15 residues. V gave up 5 bases and J gave up 0 bases; unmatched junction bases: 2. The CDR3 sequence: CASSGLAASTDTQYF. The CDR3 DNA is TGTGCCAGCAGTGGACTAGCGGCTAGCACAGATACGCAGTATTTT.

The chain links TRBV13 to TRBJ2-1; 8 bases map to TRBD1. Germline loops: CDR1 PRHDT, CDR2 FYEKMQ (reference sequence). With V trimmed by 0 bases and J by 5 bases, 3 bases remained unmatched. CDR3 size: 15 residues. The CDR3 DNA reads TGTGCCAGCAGCTTAGGCCCAGGGGGCAACAATGAGCAGTTCTTC. Translation gives CASSLGPGGNNEQFF.

In this sample, this clonotype turned up many times. V usage is TRBV6-5 and J usage is TRBJ2-3, with 12 positions matching TRBD2. CDR1 is MNHEY and CDR2 is SVGAGI in the germline V gene. This CDR3 is built from 16 residues. The trim removed 0 bases at V and 4 bases at J, leaving 2 bases unmatched. In nucleotides, the CDR3 is TGTGCCAGCAGTTACTCGACTAGCGGGAGACCAGATACGCAGTATTTT. Translated, it gives CASSYSTSGRPDTQYF.

This clonotype occurred many times. The V and J genes are TRBV2 and TRBJ2-1; weak D call: TRBD1 (5 bases). This CDR3 region has 14 residues. V was cut by 2 bases and J by 12 bases, with 17 bases left in between. From germline, CDR1 is SNHLY and CDR2 FYNNEI. In DNA form, the CDR3 reads TGTGCCAGCAGTGAAACCCTCTCCTCGCAGGGGCAGTTCTTC. It yields the protein CASSETLSSQGQFF.